Many counts were recorded for the clone carrying this T cell receptor (beta chain). Its matching antigen is unknown. The read terminates 3 residues ahead of where the CDR3 ends, so the germline J gene completes it. The data derive from a study of T cell clonality in common variable immunodeficiency. Study-wide results and caveats: Common variable immunodeficiency TCR beta sequences reportedly had fewer deletions and N-nucleotide insertions.

CDR3 length: 15 amino acids. CDR1 SGHTA and CDR2 FQGNSA come from the germline V gene. V was clipped by 5 bases and J by 3 bases; unmatched bases: 6. Generated by immunoSEQ multiplex PCR, the TCRdb table keeps only in-frame clones and is missing some. The sample has under 20,000 clones, none seen only once. Sequenced input: peripheral blood mononuclear cells. The source is a human donor with common variable immunodeficiency. The chain links TRBV7-2 to TRBJ2-7, with 11 bases that match TRBD1. The part of the CDR3 DNA that was read is TGTGCCAGCAGCCAAGGACAGGGGGCTTTCTACGAG. Translation: CASSQGQGAFYE. From start to end, the CDR3 is CASSQGQGAFYEQYF.